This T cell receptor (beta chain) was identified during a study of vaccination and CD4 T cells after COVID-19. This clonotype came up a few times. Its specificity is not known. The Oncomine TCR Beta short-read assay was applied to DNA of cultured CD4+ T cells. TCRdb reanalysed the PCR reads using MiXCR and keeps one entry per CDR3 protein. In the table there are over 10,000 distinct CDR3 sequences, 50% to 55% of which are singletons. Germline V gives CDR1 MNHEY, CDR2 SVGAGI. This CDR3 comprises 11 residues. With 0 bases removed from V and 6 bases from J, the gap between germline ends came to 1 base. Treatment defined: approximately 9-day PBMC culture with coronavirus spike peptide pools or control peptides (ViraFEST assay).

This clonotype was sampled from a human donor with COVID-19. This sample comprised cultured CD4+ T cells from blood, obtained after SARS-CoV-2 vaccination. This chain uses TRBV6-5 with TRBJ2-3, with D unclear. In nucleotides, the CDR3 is TGTGCCAGCAGTTACTCGGATACGCAGTATTTT. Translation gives CASSYSDTQYF.